A single sample gave rise to the 29 T cell receptor beta chains below, sequenced in a study of OX40 agonist ivuxolimab in advanced cancers. Generated by immunoSEQ multiplex PCR, the TCRdb table keeps only in-frame clones and is missing some. Counted here are some 67,000 clones, about 88% occurring once; the ten biggest clones make up roughly 0.29%. This sample comprised CD4+ or CD8+ T cells sorted from blood, obtained in a trial of the OX40 agonist ivuxolimab. Every receptor here comes from an adult with an advanced solid tumor such as melanoma, head and neck, liver or kidney cancer.

The chain employs TRBV5-1 and TRBJ2-1, with a weak D call TRBD2 (5 bases). V was cut by 3 bases and J by 9 bases, with 10 bases left in between. Germline V gene sequence: CDR1 SGHRS, CDR2 YFSETQ. The CDR3 covers 12 residues. CDR3 region: CASSSTAGEQFF. CDR3 DNA sequence: TGCGCCAGCAGCTCCACGGCGGGTGAGCAGTTCTTC.

The V and J genes are TRBV7-9 and TRBJ2-1; 11 nucleotides agree with TRBD2. This CDR3 contains 19 residues. The V segment lost 6 bases and the J segment 4 bases; nucleotides outside the gene matches: 17. Germline V gene data show CDR1 as SEHNR and CDR2 as FQNEAQ (reference sequence). This CDR3 is CASRPVYTPGLAAYNEQFF. Written as DNA, the CDR3 is TGTGCCAGCAGACCCGTGTATACCCCGGGACTAGCGGCATACAATGAGCAGTTCTTC.

The V and J genes are TRBV7-3 and TRBJ2-2; 7 bases agree with TRBD2. Trimming removed 0 bases from V and 6 bases from J; junction bases left unmatched: 1. Germline lookup yields CDR1 SGHTA and CDR2 FQGTGA. This CDR3 spans 14 amino acids. The CDR3, as DNA: TGTGCCAGCAGCTTAACGGCGGGAGCCGGGGAGCTGTTTTTT. As protein: CASSLTAGAGELFF.

The chain recombines TRBV14 with TRBJ2-1; D is unclear. CDR1 and CDR2 from the germline V gene are SGHDN and FVKESK. This CDR3 contains 15 residues. Trimming shortened V by 1 base and J by 0 bases, and 7 bases separated the two germline ends. The CDR3 bases are TGTGCCAGCAGCCAAGGAGCCTCCTCCTACAATGAGCAGTTCTTC. It specifies CASSQGASSYNEQFF.

The genes are TRBV5-1 and TRBJ2-7; 8 nucleotides align to TRBD1. J lost 5 bases, V lost 4 bases, and 8 bases had no gene match. The CDR3 length is 14 residues. The germline gives CDR1 SGHRS, CDR2 YFSETQ. The CDR3 DNA sequence: TGCGCCAGCAGCCCGAGGACAGGGTCAAACGAGCAGTACTTC. Amino acid sequence: CASSPRTGSNEQYF.

The chain uses TRBV27 and TRBJ1-2, with 8 bases fitting TRBD1. Germline values: CDR1 MNHEY, CDR2 SMNVEV (reference sequence). The CDR3 has 15 residues. V lost 3 bases to trimming and J lost 4 bases; unmatched junction nucleotides: 7. The CDR3 bases are TGTGCCAGCAGTTTGGCGCCAGGGGGCGGCTATGGCTACACCTTC. It yields the protein CASSLAPGGGYGYTF.

This chain uses TRBV7-2 with TRBJ1-5; the D is unclear. Germline V gene lookup returns CDR1 SGHTA and CDR2 FQGNSA. This CDR3 is built from 13 residues. The ends were cut back, 2 bases at V and 5 bases at J, with 7 bases in the middle. The CDR3 DNA follows: TGTGCCAGCAGCTTAACTACGGATCAGCCCCAGCATTTT. This translates into CASSLTTDQPQHF. The whole variable domain, filled in from reference TRBV7-2 and TRBJ1-5, reads GAGVSQSPSNKVTEKGKDVELRCDPISGHTALYWYRQSLGQGLEFLIYFQGNSAPDKSGLPSDRFSAERTGGSVSTLTIQRTQQEDSAVYLCASSLTTDQPQHFGDGTRLSIL.

The chain carries TRBV5-8 and TRBJ1-4; no definite D call. CDR3 length: 15 amino acids. From germline, CDR1 is SGHTS and CDR2 YDEGEE. Trimming removed 2 bases at V and 5 bases at J, with 13 bases between. The CDR3 DNA follows: TGTGCCAGCAGCTTAGGCCGAAACGAAAATGAAAAACTGTTTTTT. Protein: CASSLGRNENEKLFF.

The chain uses TRBV28 and TRBJ2-7; 7 bases are a match to TRBD2. Germline V gives CDR1 MDHEN, CDR2 SYDVKM. Trimming at V came to 6 bases and at J to 4 bases, leaving 18 bases not matched to a gene. CDR3 length: 17 amino acids. The CDR3 region is CASSPRSSGTLKYEQYF. In DNA, the CDR3 is TGTGCCAGCAGCCCTCGGTCGAGCGGGACCCTTAAATACGAGCAGTACTTC.

This clone was counted a few times. The V call is TRBV27, the J call TRBJ2-5; 8 nucleotides match TRBD2. The V gene's germline CDR1 is MNHEY and CDR2 SMNVEV (reference sequence). This CDR3 region has 15 residues. Losses at the gene ends were 6 bases for V and 7 bases for J; bases not matched to a gene: 13. The CDR3 bases are TGTGCCAGCAGCCCACTAGCGGTCGGAGGAGGGACCCAGTACTTC. It is translated as CASSPLAVGGGTQYF.

This chain uses TRBV5-1 with TRBJ1-1; TRBD1 matches 7 bases. In germline, CDR1 is SGHRS, CDR2 YFSETQ. J lost 9 bases, V lost 3 bases, and 8 bases had no gene match. The CDR3 is 13 amino acids. CDR3 protein: CASSSGGQPKAFF. CDR3 bases: TGCGCCAGCAGCTCGGGGGGACAGCCTAAAGCTTTCTTT.

This chain joins TRBV5-4 and TRBJ2-7; TRBD2 matches at 9 bases. V trimming: 0 bases; J trimming: 6 bases; junction bases outside the gene matches: 13. The CDR3 contains 17 residues. Germline values: CDR1 SGHNT, CDR2 YYREEE (reference sequence). The CDR3 sequence: CASSLVSSGTLAGEQYF. The CDR3 DNA reads as TGTGCCAGCAGCTTGGTATCTAGCGGGACCCTGGCGGGCGAGCAGTACTTC.

This clone appeared once. V gene TRBV7-9 combines with J gene TRBJ1-1; no clear D gene. CDR3 length: 17 residues. Germline CDR1 reads SEHNR; CDR2 reads FQNEAQ (reference sequence). The V end lost 1 base, the J end lost 1 base, and 16 bases lay between the germline ends. This CDR3 is CASSLVPLVWGNTEAFF. The CDR3 DNA reads as TGTGCCAGCAGCTTAGTTCCCTTAGTCTGGGGGAACACTGAAGCTTTCTTT. Full variable domain (outside the CDR3, taken from reference TRBV7-9 and TRBJ1-1): DTGVSQNPRHKITKRGQNVTFRCDPISEHNRLYWYRQTLGQGPEFLTYFQNEAQLEKSRLLSDRFSAERPKGSFSTLEIQRTEQGDSAMYLCASSLVPLVWGNTEAFFGQGTRLTVV.

V is TRBV6-1 and J is TRBJ2-5, with 8 nucleotides matching TRBD1. The V gene end was trimmed by 6 bases and the J gene end by 5 bases; junction bases not matched to a gene: 2. The CDR3 sequence is 12 residues long. In germline, CDR1 is MNHNS, CDR2 SASEGT. DNA for the CDR3: TGTGCCAGCAGGCAGGGGGCTGAGACCCAGTACTTC. Translated: CASRQGAETQYF.

This clone was recorded once. CDR3 DNA sequence: TGTGCCAGCACCAATCAGGTTTCTAACTATGGCTACACCTTC. Translated, it gives CASTNQVSNYGYTF. The V and J genes are TRBV6-6 and TRBJ1-2; D unresolved. Germline V gene sequence: CDR1 MNHNY, CDR2 SVGAGI (reference sequence). V was clipped by 7 bases and J by 0 bases, with 12 bases between them. The CDR3 is 14 residues long.

The chain links TRBV29-1 to TRBJ1-2; TRBD1 matches 7 bases. Germline CDR1 reads SQVTM; CDR2 reads ANQGSEA. This CDR3 comprises 13 residues. The trim removed 4 bases at V and 2 bases at J, leaving 4 bases unmatched. CDR3 sequence reads: CSVALQGNYGYTF. The CDR3 DNA is TGCAGCGTTGCCCTACAGGGGAACTATGGCTACACCTTC.

The chain recombines TRBV7-2 with TRBJ2-5; 9 positions agree with TRBD1. The CDR3 sequence is 15 residues long. The V segment lost 5 bases and the J segment 5 bases; nucleotides outside the gene matches: 9. From germline, CDR1 is SGHTA and CDR2 FQGNSA. The CDR3 DNA sequence: TGTGCCAGCAGCCCCCGGACAGGGGTTCGGGAGACCCAGTACTTC. Translating it yields CASSPRTGVRETQYF.

This sequence joins TRBV11-2 and TRBJ2-7; no clear D. Germline loops: CDR1 SGHAT, CDR2 FQNNGV. This CDR3 comprises 14 residues. The V end was cut by 1 base, the J end by 4 bases, with 11 bases between. The chain's CDR3 is CASSLGLQVYEQYF. The CDR3 nucleotides read TGTGCCAGCAGCTTAGGATTGCAGGTATACGAGCAGTACTTC.

The V gene is TRBV14, the J gene TRBJ1-1; 8 bases agree with TRBD1. CDR3 length: 14 residues. Germline V gene lookup returns CDR1 SGHDN and CDR2 FVKESK. With V trimmed by 6 bases and J by 0 bases, 3 bases remained unmatched. CDR3 coding DNA: TGTGCCAGCAGGGGGACAGGTATGAACACTGAAGCTTTCTTT. Translation: CASRGTGMNTEAFF.

The chain links TRBV5-1 to TRBJ2-5, with 12 bases lining up with TRBD2. The CDR3 extends over 15 amino acids. Trimming took 3 bases from V and 6 from J; bases not matched to a gene: 6. Germline CDR1 is SGHRS and CDR2 is YFSETQ. The CDR3 protein is CASSSGTSGSKTQYF. The CDR3 coding sequence is TGCGCCAGCAGCTCCGGGACTAGCGGGTCGAAGACCCAGTACTTC.

This chain joins TRBV11-2 and TRBJ2-1, with 7 bases lining up with TRBD2. The CDR3 totals 16 residues. The germline CDR1 and CDR2 sequences are SGHAT and FQNNGV. V shed 2 bases and J 0 bases; nucleotides not matched to a gene: 4. The CDR3 region has the DNA TGTGCCAGCAGCTTATTCGGCGGGAGCTCCTACAATGAGCAGTTCTTC. Its translation is CASSLFGGSSYNEQFF.

Remarks on this clone: One end of the junction is discordant with germline, which a read error may explain. This chain's CDR3 is CSVGDRGLPSSERFF. The CDR3 DNA follows: TGCAGCGTTGGGGACAGGGGGCTCCCTTCTAGTGAGCGGTTCTTC. V is TRBV29-1 and J is TRBJ2-1, with 12 bases fitting TRBD1. This CDR3 has 15 amino acids. CDR1 and CDR2 from the germline V gene are SQVTM and ANQGSEA.

V gene TRBV5-5 combines with J gene TRBJ1-5, with D hard to call. Germline values: CDR1 SGHKS, CDR2 YYEKEE (reference sequence). The length of the CDR3 is 14 residues. Trimming took off 2 bases at V and 6 bases at J, with 12 bases between the two ends. CDR3 sequence (DNA): TGTGCCAGCAGCTTATCTGTGACTGGTCAGCCCCAGCATTTT. Translated, it gives CASSLSVTGQPQHF. Full variable domain (remainder filled in from reference TRBV5-5 and TRBJ1-5): DAGVTQSPTHLIKTRGQQVTLRCSPISGHKSVSWYQQVLGQGPQFIFQYYEKEERGRGNFPDRFSARQFPNYSSELNVNALLLGDSALYLCASSLSVTGQPQHFGDGTRLSIL.

The chain joins TRBV5-1 to TRBJ2-3; possible D gene TRBD2, 6 bases. The CDR3 is 15 amino acids. From germline, CDR1 is SGHRS and CDR2 YFSETQ. The V end lost 1 base, the J end lost 0 bases, and 9 bases lay between the germline ends. The CDR3 protein is CASSLRAGSTDTQYF. The CDR3 coding sequence is TGCGCCAGCAGCTTGAGGGCGGGAAGCACAGATACGCAGTATTTT.

This clone has a single count. The V gene is TRBV19, the J gene TRBJ1-5, with D maybe TRBD1 (6 bases). V was cut by 6 bases and J by 4 bases, with 22 bases left in between. This CDR3 has 17 amino acids. Germline assignment: CDR1 LNHDA and CDR2 SQIVND (reference sequence). DNA of the CDR3: TGTGCCAGTAGGCTGGGGATGGGCACAGGGACTAATCAGCCCCAGCATTTT. Protein: CASRLGMGTGTNQPQHF.

V is TRBV4-2 and J is TRBJ1-2; D is uncertain. The CDR3 has 15 residues. V lost 1 base and J 4 bases, leaving 13 bases between the germline ends. Germline values: CDR1 LGHNA, CDR2 YNFKEQ. The CDR3 nucleotides read TGTGCCAGCAGCCAAGTAGCGGGTTCACCCTATGGCTACACCTTC. It specifies CASSQVAGSPYGYTF.

The sample holds one count of this clone. The chain combines TRBV7-8 with TRBJ2-7; 8 nucleotides agree with TRBD1. V was clipped by 5 bases and J by 2 bases; unmatched bases: 8. The CDR3 covers 15 residues. Germline V lookup: CDR1 SGHVS, CDR2 FQNEAQ. For the CDR3, the DNA is TGTGCCAGCAGCGTCCGACAGGGGACACCCTACGAGCAGTACTTC. As protein: CASSVRQGTPYEQYF.

This clone was seen a single time. The chain combines TRBV19 with TRBJ2-4; D is uncertain. V was pared by 4 bases and J by 0 bases, with 16 bases between. The CDR3 length is 17 residues. Germline V CDR1 and CDR2: LNHDA, SQIVND (reference sequence). This chain's CDR3 is CASSTRVGYLAKNIQYF. In nucleotides, the CDR3 is TGTGCCAGTAGTACCCGGGTCGGGTACCTAGCCAAAAACATTCAGTACTTC.

CDR3: CASSGGGTYEQYF. Here the CDR3 DNA reads TGTGCCAGCAGCGGCGGGGGGACCTACGAGCAGTACTTC. The chain is built from TRBV5-4 and TRBJ2-7, with 8 bases fitting TRBD2. This CDR3 has 13 amino acids. J was trimmed by 2 bases and V by 4 bases; bases with no gene match: 2. Germline loops: CDR1 SGHNT, CDR2 YYREEE (reference sequence).